Below, 23 T cell receptor beta chains from the same sample are listed, as sequenced in a study of shared clonotypes between healthy human individuals. CD45RO-negative, CCR7-positively selected cells formed the naive CD8 fraction, excluding terminally differentiated effector memory CD45RA+ cells. The method was immunoSEQ multiplex PCR; TCRdb's version includes in-frame clones alone and lacks a portion of them. Of 2 million to 2.5 million clones in the sample, roughly 91% were seen once. Sequencing input: naive CD8+ T cells from PBMCs. The receptors here all came from a man between 18 and 29 years old in good health. Some clones in this sample may be carry-over from other donors' samples.

The chain employs TRBV25-1 and TRBJ2-7; TRBD2 matches 7 bases. The germline CDR1 and CDR2 sequences are MGHDK and SYGVNS. This CDR3 is 17 amino acids long. V lost 0 bases, J lost 3 bases, and 11 bases stayed unmatched. The DNA for the CDR3 is TGTGCCAGCAGTGAATATATGGTTCGGGAGGAAGGCTACGAGCAGTACTTC. As protein: CASSEYMVREEGYEQYF.

The rearrangement uses TRBV10-3 and TRBJ2-6; D is uncertain. The CDR3 runs 15 residues. The V gene's germline CDR1 is ENHRY and CDR2 SYGVKD. V dropped 5 bases and J dropped 0 bases, with 8 bases sitting between them. CDR3 nucleotide sequence: TGTGCCATCAGTCCCGCCGCCTCTGGGGCCAACGTCCTGACTTTC. It encodes CAISPAASGANVLTF.

The V call is TRBV7-2, the J call TRBJ2-7; TRBD1 aligns across 8 bases. The CDR3 spans 16 residues. The V gene end was trimmed by 5 bases and the J gene end by 3 bases; junction bases not matched to a gene: 12. Germline CDR1 is SGHTA and CDR2 is FQGNSA. CDR3 amino acids: CASSPSGQGGVYEQYF. The CDR3 DNA reads TGTGCCAGCAGCCCCTCAGGACAGGGAGGTGTCTACGAGCAGTACTTC.

V gene TRBV5-1 combines with J gene TRBJ2-7; D is ambiguous. From germline, CDR1 is SGHRS and CDR2 YFSETQ. Trimming shortened V by 2 bases and J by 7 bases, and 10 bases separated the two germline ends. There are 12 residues in the CDR3. The CDR3 loop reads CASSLKGTEQYF. The CDR3 nucleotides are TGCGCCAGCAGCTTAAAGGGCACAGAGCAGTACTTC.

This chain uses TRBV15 with TRBJ2-5; weak D call: TRBD1 (6 bases). V was pared by 5 bases and J by 2 bases, with 12 bases between. Germline CDR1 reads LNHNV; CDR2 reads YYDKDF (reference sequence). The CDR3 sequence is 14 residues long. The CDR3 DNA reads TGTGCCACCAGCCGACAAGGACAGCAAGAGACCCAGTACTTC. Protein: CATSRQGQQETQYF.

This clone was observed a few times. The chain has TRBV5-1 and TRBJ2-7; a possible D gene is TRBD1 (6 bases). CDR1 SGHRS and CDR2 YFSETQ come from the germline V gene. Trimming took 3 bases from V and 2 from J, leaving 9 bases between them. The CDR3 has 13 amino acids. CDR3 sequence reads: CASSSDSPYEQYF. The DNA of the CDR3 is TGCGCCAGCAGCTCGGACAGCCCCTACGAGCAGTACTTC.

The gene calls are TRBV13 and TRBJ2-1; D possibly corresponds to TRBD1 (5 bases). Trimming removed 2 bases from V and 5 bases from J, with 10 bases in between. In germline, CDR1 is PRHDT, CDR2 FYEKMQ (reference sequence). The CDR3 covers 14 residues. This CDR3 is CASSLSGFHNEQFF. In DNA form, the CDR3 reads TGTGCCAGCAGCTTATCAGGGTTTCACAATGAGCAGTTCTTC.

The V gene is TRBV29-1, the J gene TRBJ2-7, with TRBD2 matching 10 bases. From germline, CDR1 is SQVTM and CDR2 ANQGSEA. V was pared by 7 bases and J by 7 bases, with 13 bases of the junction left unmatched. The CDR3 runs 14 residues. The CDR3 region has the DNA TGCAGCGCCCTATGGACTAGCGGTCCTGGGGAGCAGTACTTC. It codes for CSALWTSGPGEQYF.

The chain has TRBV28 and TRBJ2-3; D is uncertain. Trimming shortened V by 4 bases and J by 6 bases, and 14 bases separated the two germline ends. The V gene's germline CDR1 is MDHEN and CDR2 SYDVKM. This CDR3 is built from 14 residues. CDR3 sequence (DNA): TGTGCCAGCAGTTACCACACAATAGGGGATACGCAGTATTTT. Amino acids: CASSYHTIGDTQYF. Filled out from reference TRBV28 and TRBJ2-3, the complete variable domain reads DVKVTQSSRYLVKRTGEKVFLECVQDMDHENMFWYRQDPGLGLRLIYFSYDVKMKEKGDIPEGYSVSREKKERFSLILESASTNQTSMYLCASSYHTIGDTQYFGPGTRLTVL.

The V call is TRBV27, the J call TRBJ1-1; tentatively, D is TRBD1 (6 bases). The CDR3 covers 15 residues. Trimming left V 6 bases short and J 5 bases short, with 19 bases between. Germline V gene lookup returns CDR1 MNHEY and CDR2 SMNVEV (reference sequence). The CDR3, as DNA: TGTGCCAGCAGCCCGGCCCCCCGGGGGGCGACTGAAGCTTTCTTT. Its translation is CASSPAPRGATEAFF.

The V gene is TRBV6-1, the J gene TRBJ2-2; possible D gene TRBD2, 6 bases. This CDR3 has 14 amino acids. Germline CDR1 and CDR2: MNHNS and SASEGT. The ends were cut back, 5 bases at V and 3 bases at J, with 10 bases in the middle. CDR3 residues: CASSPSEYTGELFF. The DNA for the CDR3 is TGTGCCAGCAGTCCTAGCGAATACACCGGGGAGCTGTTTTTT.

The rearrangement links TRBV2 to TRBJ1-1; 9 positions agree with TRBD1. Germline V gene lookup returns CDR1 SNHLY and CDR2 FYNNEI. V dropped 5 bases and J dropped 12; count of bases not matched to a gene: 13. This CDR3 contains 14 residues. CDR3 sequence: CASSISPGQGLPFF. CDR3 coding DNA: TGTGCCAGCAGTATTTCTCCGGGACAGGGTCTCCCTTTCTTT.

The genes are TRBV7-6 and TRBJ1-1; 7 nucleotides agree with TRBD1. V was pared by 4 bases and J by 5 bases, with 4 bases of the junction left unmatched. Germline V gives CDR1 SGHVS, CDR2 FNYEAQ. The CDR3 totals 13 residues. The CDR3 bases are TGTGCCAGCAGCTCAGCGGGACAGACTGAAGCTTTCTTT. This encodes CASSSAGQTEAFF.

The rearrangement joins TRBV4-2 to TRBJ1-6; no firm D call. CDR3 length: 15 amino acids. Trimming left V 0 bases short and J 9 bases short, with 12 bases between. Germline V gene data show CDR1 as LGHNA and CDR2 as YNFKEQ. The CDR3 DNA is TGTGCCAGCAGCCAAGACCCGGGTTTGCGTTCACCCCTCCACTTT. As protein: CASSQDPGLRSPLHF.

About this clone: The junction and the germline gene differ at one end; a read error may be behind it. V usage is TRBV28 and J usage is TRBJ1-1; D gene uncertain. CDR1 MDHEN and CDR2 SYDVKM come from the germline V gene. This CDR3 contains 12 residues. CDR3 in DNA: TGTGCCAGCCGAGAGTACGGATCCCGGGTGTGGTTT. Translation: CASREYGSRVWF.

This CDR3 reads CASSDGTGGPEAFF. The CDR3 region has the DNA TGTGCCAGCAGCGACGGGACAGGGGGCCCTGAAGCTTTCTTT. V gene TRBV27 combines with J gene TRBJ1-1, with 12 positions matching TRBD1. Germline loops: CDR1 MNHEY, CDR2 SMNVEV (reference sequence). V was pared by 6 bases and J by 6 bases, with 5 bases of the junction left unmatched. The CDR3 extends over 14 amino acids.

The chain has TRBV28 and TRBJ1-1; D not certain. Germline CDR1 MDHEN, CDR2 SYDVKM. V lost 4 bases and J lost 5, with 17 bases in between. This CDR3 region has 15 residues. The CDR3 nucleotides are TGTGCCAGCAGTTACCGGAGACGGGGAGGGACTGAAGCTTTCTTT. Amino acids: CASSYRRRGGTEAFF.

The chain joins TRBV4-1 to TRBJ2-5; 7 bases agree with TRBD2. Germline trimming cut 0 bases from V and 2 bases from J; bases unmatched to any gene: 6. Germline CDR1 is MGHRA and CDR2 is YSYEKL. CDR3 size: 16 residues. CDR3 DNA: TGCGCCAGCAGCCAAGAGGCGCGAGCGGGACAAGAGACCCAGTACTTC. Its protein product is CASSQEARAGQETQYF.

On this clone itself: The same CDR3 is also encoded by other DNA sequences in this sample. The V call is TRBV11-2, the J call TRBJ2-3; 7 bases fit TRBD2. Germline V lookup: CDR1 SGHAT, CDR2 FQNNGV. This CDR3 is built from 16 residues. Trimming removed 1 base from V and 0 bases from J; junction bases left unmatched: 4. CDR3 region: CASSLGLAASTDTQYF. CDR3 coding DNA: TGTGCCAGCAGCTTAGGGCTAGCGGCTAGCACAGATACGCAGTATTTT.

The chain combines TRBV30 with TRBJ2-4, with D possibly being TRBD1 or TRBD2 (6 bases each). Looked up from germline, CDR1 is GTSNPN and CDR2 is SVGIG (reference sequence). The V gene lost 0 bases and the J gene lost 8 bases, with 17 bases spanning the gap. This CDR3 spans 15 amino acids. The CDR3 region has the DNA TGTGCCTGGAGTGTATGGGGGGCTAGGTTGGACATTCAGTACTTC. It translates to CAWSVWGARLDIQYF.

The rearrangement uses TRBV5-1 and TRBJ2-5, with D tentatively TRBD1 or TRBD2 (6 bases each). Germline lookup yields CDR1 SGHRS and CDR2 YFSETQ. The CDR3 contains 14 residues. Trimming took 7 bases from V and 0 from J, leaving 13 bases between them. CDR3 sequence (DNA): TGCGCCAGCGGGGGGCTGGCGGACCAAGAGACCCAGTACTTC. It encodes CASGGLADQETQYF.

About this clone: Additional DNA sequences in this sample encode the identical CDR3. The V and J genes are TRBV28 and TRBJ2-1; D is unclear. Trimming stripped 3 bases from V and 0 bases from J, with 9 bases between. The CDR3 is 15 residues long. CDR1 MDHEN and CDR2 SYDVKM come from the germline V gene. The CDR3 bases are TGTGCCAGCAGTTTTTTGATGAGCTCCTACAATGAGCAGTTCTTC. Translated, it gives CASSFLMSSYNEQFF.

The V and J genes are TRBV7-6 and TRBJ2-3; 7 bases match TRBD2. Looked up from germline, CDR1 is SGHVS and CDR2 is FNYEAQ. J gave up 1 base and V 8 bases, and 9 bases lay outside the gene matches. This CDR3 is built from 15 residues. The DNA for the CDR3 is TGTGCCAGCCGCCCGCTTGCGGGGGGCACAGATACGCAGTATTTT. Translating it yields CASRPLAGGTDTQYF.